This TCR beta chain was sequenced during a study of human T cells and chemical hapten exposure. Study summary: Patients, chiefly female, had alopecia areata, totalis or universalis. Points from the study as a whole: It was expanded TCRs that formed significantly more large CDR3 similarity clusters than controls did.

The CDR3 contains 17 residues. V was trimmed by 2 bases and J by 0 bases, leaving 11 bases between them. Per the germline V gene, CDR1 is MNHNS and CDR2 is SASEGT. Stated time point: patch test 1, 2 weeks after DPC sensitization. Treatment given: therapeutic diphenylcyclopropenone sensitization with weekly scalp DPC. Single cDNA molecules in the library carried unique molecular identifiers attached during preparation. A single record per CDR3 protein comes from TCRdb applying MiXCR to the RACE reads. The repertoire holds 65,000 to 85,000 distinct CDR3 sequences, roughly 10% seen once, with roughly 3.6% in the top ten. This clonotype was detected many times. As yet, its antigen is unknown.

The genes are TRBV6-1 and TRBJ1-6; no clear D gene. The specimen was whole blood, collected in connection with sensitization to the hapten diphenylcyclopropenone (DPC). This clonotype originated in a woman aged 60 to 75 with alopecia areata. Some clones in this sample may be carry-over from other donors' samples. The CDR3 protein is CASSELDWSSYNSPLHF. The DNA of the CDR3 is TGTGCCAGCAGTGAATTGGACTGGAGCTCCTATAATTCACCCCTCCACTTT.